The 8 T cell receptor beta chains below were found in one sample sequenced in a study of sequential checkpoint blockade in melanoma. The treatment is: randomized to nivolumab then ipilimumab (arm A) or the reverse (arm B). Here immunoSEQ multiplex PCR was the method, and the copy in TCRdb shows in-frame clones only, minus some. The sample yields 2,000 to 2,500 clones, around 34% seen once. The sequencing here drew on tumor tissue (inferred from file names), taken from a patient given nivolumab and ipilimumab in sequence. The receptor source for this set is a human donor with melanoma.

V usage is TRBV19 and J usage is TRBJ2-2; a possible D gene is TRBD2 (6 bases). This CDR3 is built from 14 residues. Germline loops: CDR1 LNHDA, CDR2 SQIVND (reference sequence). The germline V and J ends were trimmed by 4 bases and 3 bases, with 9 bases remaining between them. CDR3 protein: CASSRLGDTGELFF. The CDR3, as DNA: TGTGCCAGTAGTAGACTAGGGGACACCGGGGAGCTGTTTTTT.

This sequence joins TRBV30 and TRBJ1-1; a weak D match, TRBD1 (6 bases). The germline V and J ends were trimmed by 2 bases and 6 bases, with 10 bases remaining between them. This CDR3 contains 12 residues. Germline CDR1 is GTSNPN and CDR2 is SVGIG (reference sequence). In DNA form, the CDR3 reads TGTGCCTGGAGTAGGGGGTCCGCTGAAGCTTTCTTT. Amino acids: CAWSRGSAEAFF.

CDR3 amino acids: CASSQDRSGSGEETQYF. In DNA, the CDR3 is TGCGCCAGCAGCCAAGACAGAAGCGGGAGTGGGGAAGAGACCCAGTACTTC. This chain connects TRBV4-1 to TRBJ2-5; 8 nucleotides match TRBD2. Losses at the gene ends were 0 bases for V and 3 bases for J; bases not matched to a gene: 9. CDR1 and CDR2 from the germline V gene are MGHRA and YSYEKL. The CDR3 spans 17 residues.

The table lists this clone with a few counts. V usage is TRBV25-1 and J usage is TRBJ2-1, with 7 bases aligning to TRBD2. J lost 5 bases, V lost 3 bases, and 7 bases had no gene match. Germline CDR1 is MGHDK and CDR2 is SYGVNS. There are 15 residues in the CDR3. Written as DNA, the CDR3 is TGTGCCAGCAGTGATATGCGGGAGTCAAACAATGAGCAGTTCTTC. It yields the protein CASSDMRESNNEQFF.

The chain uses TRBV18 and TRBJ1-1; D is possibly TRBD1 (5 bases). The CDR3 length is 16 residues. CDR1 is KGHSH and CDR2 is LQKENI in the germline V gene. Trimming took 4 bases from V and 1 from J, leaving 16 bases between them. The CDR3 nucleotides are TGTGCCAGCTCACTCCCGGGGCCTGGGAGGAACACTGAAGCTTTCTTT. Its translation is CASSLPGPGRNTEAFF. The full variable domain, its missing parts supplied by reference TRBV18 and TRBJ1-1, is NAGVMQNPRHLVRRRGQEARLRCSPMKGHSHVYWYRQLPEEGLKFMVYLQKENIIDESGMPKERFSAEFPKEGPSILRIQQVVRGDSAAYFCASSLPGPGRNTEAFFGQGTRLTVV.

This clone was observed a few times. The chain couples TRBV11-3 to TRBJ1-2; TRBD1 might be the D (5 bases). Germline CDR1 is SGHNT and CDR2 is YENEEA. The germline V and J ends were trimmed by 3 bases and 7 bases, with 15 bases remaining between them. The CDR3 sequence is 14 residues long. CDR3 bases: TGTGCCAGCAGCTTCGGTCGGGGTCAGGGTGGCTACACCTTC. This translates into CASSFGRGQGGYTF.

The table lists this clone with a few counts. The V and J genes are TRBV10-2 and TRBJ1-5; 7 bases are shared with TRBD1. Trimming cost V 4 bases and J 6 bases; bases outside gene matches: 9. This CDR3 is built from 15 residues. Germline V gives CDR1 WSHSY, CDR2 SAAADI. Here the CDR3 reads CASSGGRGFSQPQHF. CDR3 sequence (DNA): TGCGCCAGCAGTGGGGGCAGGGGGTTTTCTCAGCCCCAGCATTTT.

This clone was seen a handful of times. CDR3 residues: CASSLRSGELFF. The CDR3, as DNA: TGTGCCAGCTCACTTAGGAGCGGGGAGCTGTTTTTT. The chain couples TRBV18 to TRBJ2-2, with unresolved D. The CDR3 is 12 residues long. Trimming left V 4 bases short and J 7 bases short, with 7 bases between. The germline V gene has CDR1 KGHSH and CDR2 LQKENI.